The 27 T cell receptor beta chains presented below share a single source sample, sequenced in a study of T cell clusters in autoimmune cytopenias (dated by TCRdb to the late 2010s). TRB amplification used around 250 ng of peripheral blood genomic DNA, tens of thousands of genome equivalents, per sample. The sequencer listed for this sample is Illumina MiSeq. TRB rearrangements were amplified by multiplex PCR using a touch-down protocol with TRB-A and TRB-B primer pools mixed in one tube. TCRdb reprocessed the reads; each CDR3 protein sequence makes one entry, and DNA is unavailable. This sample's listing comprises about 6,400 distinct CDR3 sequences. In total, the top ten clones hold about two fifths of the sample. This same sample was also taken into another study, of T cell repertoires in aging, cancer and after chemotherapy.

The sample was peripheral blood. Receptor source: a human donor in good health.

Its frequency marks this clonotype as medium-sized. J is TRBJ1-2 and V is TRBV6-5; TCRdb outputs TRBD1, but without DNA this stays unchecked. This CDR3 is built from 13 residues. The V gene's germline CDR1 is MNHEY and CDR2 SVGAGI. The CDR3 loop reads CASSSTGGGGYTF.

The rearrangement joins TRBV5-4 to TRBJ1-6; TCRdb picks TRBD1, but there is no DNA to check that call. The CDR3 runs to 14 residues. Germline CDR1 SGHNT, CDR2 YYREEE (reference sequence). CDR3 amino acids: CASSLTGGNSPLHF. Combining the CDR3 with reference TRBV5-4 and TRBJ1-6 gives the whole variable domain ETGVTQSPTHLIKTRGQQVTLRCSSQSGHNTVSWYQQALGQGPQFIFQYYREEENGRGNFPPRFSGLQFPNYSSELNVNALELDDSALYLCASSLTGGNSPLHFGNGTRLTVT.

The rearrangement uses TRBV20-1 and TRBJ1-1; TCRdb indicates TRBD1, and absent DNA this call remains unverified. CDR1 is DFQATT and CDR2 is SNEGSKA in the germline V gene (reference sequence). The CDR3 is 13 amino acids. This chain's CDR3 is CSPKTGMNTEAFF.

This rearrangement joins TRBV5-6 to TRBJ2-7; the TRBD2 assignment by TCRdb is unverifiable without DNA. The CDR3 consists of 14 residues. Per germline, CDR1 SGHDT and CDR2 YYEEEE. The CDR3 region is CASSWREESYEQYF.

This rearrangement joins TRBV20-1 to TRBJ1-4. Germline CDR1 DFQATT, CDR2 SNEGSKA (reference sequence). This CDR3 comprises 15 residues. The CDR3 loop reads CSARDRSGVPGKLFF.

In terms of frequency, this clonotype is medium-sized. The chain recombines TRBV12-3 or TRBV12-4 with TRBJ2-1; without DNA, the TCRdb call of TRBD1 cannot be checked. This CDR3 region has 12 residues. CDR3 residues: CASRGMGDEQFF.

J is TRBJ1-1 and V is TRBV19; TCRdb gives TRBD1 as the D gene, but with no DNA this cannot be confirmed. The germline CDR1 and CDR2 sequences are LNHDA and SQIVND (reference sequence). The CDR3 has 14 residues. CDR3 amino acids: CASSREFMNTEAFF.

By frequency, this clonotype is medium-sized (0.01 to 0.1%). The rearrangement uses TRBV5-5 and TRBJ1-6. This CDR3 comprises 15 residues. Looked up from germline, CDR1 is SGHKS and CDR2 is YYEKEE (reference sequence). The CDR3 spells CASSLDGDNGSPLHF.

The V call is TRBV30, the J call TRBJ1-1. This CDR3 region has 13 residues. Germline V gene data show CDR1 as GTSNPN and CDR2 as SVGIG (reference sequence). The CDR3 sequence: CAWSVGSNTEAFF.

The V call is TRBV5-1, the J call TRBJ1-2. This CDR3 is built from 13 residues. CDR1 is SGHRS, CDR2 YFSETQ, per germline. The CDR3: CASSVDRYYGYTF. The full variable domain, with the rest looked up from reference TRBV5-1 and TRBJ1-2, is KAGVTQTPRYLIKTRGQQVTLSCSPISGHRSVSWYQQTPGQGLQFLFEYFSETQRNKGNFPGRFSGRQFSNSRSEMNVSTLELGDSALYLCASSVDRYYGYTFGSGTRLTVV.

This clonotype ranks as medium-sized in terms of frequency. This chain uses TRBV30 with TRBJ2-1; TCRdb's assignment of TRBD1 cannot be checked, as there is no DNA. This CDR3 contains 13 residues. Germline V gives CDR1 GTSNPN, CDR2 SVGIG (reference sequence). CDR3 in amino acids: CAWSGGGTYEQFF.

The chain carries TRBV20-1 and TRBJ1-6. Germline V gives CDR1 DFQATT, CDR2 SNEGSKA (reference sequence). This CDR3 comprises 13 residues. CDR3 in amino acids: CSATGSVRSPLHF.

This sequence joins TRBV25-1 and TRBJ1-4; no DNA is available, so the TRBD1 call from TCRdb remains unchecked. Germline CDR1 MGHDK, CDR2 SYGVNS. CDR3 length: 15 residues. Here the CDR3 reads CASRGSQGFNEKLFF.

This clonotype is identified as medium-sized from frequency. The rearrangement uses TRBV6-5 and TRBJ1-2; absent DNA, TCRdb's TRBD1 call cannot be checked. From germline, CDR1 is MNHEY and CDR2 SVGAGI. There are 14 residues in the CDR3. Here the CDR3 reads CASSYSGQGLGYTF.

This clonotype is classed as hyperexpanded by frequency. The chain combines TRBV6-5 with TRBJ2-1; lacking DNA, the TRBD1 call made by TCRdb goes unchecked. Germline CDR1 reads MNHEY; CDR2 reads SVGAGI. The CDR3 spans 16 residues. CDR3 sequence: CASSCDLCPTYNEQFF.

The chain recombines TRBV11-2 with TRBJ2-2; the TCRdb call, TRBD1, lacks DNA for checking. Germline CDR1 is SGHAT and CDR2 is FQNNGV. The CDR3 sequence is 15 residues long. CDR3 region: CASSLRDHRTGELFF.

CDR3 residues: CSAREIKGQGGNQPQHF. The chain couples TRBV20-1 to TRBJ1-5; the TRBD1 assignment by TCRdb is unverifiable without DNA. Per germline, CDR1 DFQATT and CDR2 SNEGSKA (reference sequence). The CDR3 spans 17 residues.

Considering frequency, this clonotype is medium-sized. The J gene is TRBJ2-5, the V gene TRBV6-2 or TRBV6-3; the TRBD2 assignment by TCRdb is unverifiable without DNA. Germline assignment: CDR1 MNHEY and CDR2 SVGEGT. The CDR3 contains 14 residues. CDR3 sequence: CASSPLATEETQYF.

According to its frequency, this clonotype is medium-sized (0.01 to 0.1%). The V call is TRBV27, the J call TRBJ1-2; TCRdb names TRBD1, which stays unverified in the absence of DNA. CDR1 and CDR2 from the germline V gene are MNHEY and SMNVEV (reference sequence). The CDR3 runs 14 residues. The CDR3 is CASGTGFGTYGYTF.

The chain links TRBV15 to TRBJ2-7; TCRdb's D call of TRBD1 is untestable without DNA. The CDR3 length is 15 residues. Looked up from germline, CDR1 is LNHNV and CDR2 is YYDKDF (reference sequence). CDR3 in amino acids: CATSKYRQGGDEQYF.

The chain has TRBV4-1 and TRBJ2-3; TCRdb's D call, TRBD2, is unchecked because there is no DNA. Germline assignment: CDR1 MGHRA and CDR2 YSYEKL. This CDR3 has 17 amino acids. The CDR3 region is CASSQVAGTQSTDTQYF.

Considering frequency, this clonotype is medium-sized (0.01 to 0.1%). J is TRBJ2-2 and V is TRBV6-5; TCRdb lists TRBD1, though no DNA is available to test this call. CDR3 length equals 17 residues. In germline, CDR1 is MNHEY, CDR2 SVGAGI. CDR3 amino acids: CASSTLRQVRNTGELFF.

This clonotype is classed as medium-sized by frequency. V and J are TRBV15 and TRBJ2-3; TCRdb's D call, TRBD1, is unchecked because there is no DNA. The CDR3 runs 15 residues. The germline gives CDR1 LNHNV, CDR2 YYDKDF (reference sequence). The CDR3 loop reads CATSRAGLGQDTQYF.

The genes are TRBV7-2 and TRBJ2-6. Per the germline V gene, CDR1 is SGHTA and CDR2 is FQGNSA. The CDR3 has 14 amino acids. Here the CDR3 reads CASTSPSGANVLTF. Using reference TRBV7-2 and TRBJ2-6 for the parts outside the CDR3, the full variable domain is GAGVSQSPSNKVTEKGKDVELRCDPISGHTALYWYRQSLGQGLEFLIYFQGNSAPDKSGLPSDRFSAERTGGSVSTLTIQRTQQEDSAVYLCASTSPSGANVLTFGAGSRLTVL.

This clonotype is labeled medium-sized (0.01 to 0.1%) based on frequency. This chain connects TRBV6-2 or TRBV6-3 to TRBJ2-1; TCRdb gives TRBD1 as the D gene, but with no DNA this cannot be confirmed. Per the germline V gene, CDR1 is MNHEY and CDR2 is SVGEGT. The CDR3 consists of 14 residues. CDR3 sequence reads: CASRGSGAYNEQFF.

The CDR3 spells CASSQMVGINQPQHF. The gene calls are TRBV7-4 and TRBJ1-5. This CDR3 is 15 amino acids long. Per germline, CDR1 SGHVT and CDR2 SQSDAQ.

The chain couples TRBV7-2 to TRBJ1-1; TCRdb proposes TRBD1, but this gene call is untestable without DNA. This CDR3 is built from 15 residues. Germline V gene lookup returns CDR1 SGHTA and CDR2 FQGNSA. Here the CDR3 reads CASSLSTGTGVEAFF.